What follows are 18 T cell receptor beta chains derived from one specimen sequenced in a study of blood T cell repertoires in COVID-19. The protocol was immunoSEQ multiplex PCR, while the TCRdb copy is restricted to in-frame clones and leaves out a portion. Among some 220,000 clones listed, about four fifths were seen once. The specimen was peripheral blood. These receptors all come from a woman aged 60-75 years with acute or convalescent COVID-19.

For the CDR3, the DNA is TGTGCCACCAGCAGACAGGGGACGAACTTCGAGCAGTACTTC. It yields the protein CATSRQGTNFEQYF. The J gene is TRBJ2-7, the V gene TRBV15; D is possibly TRBD1 (6 bases). This CDR3 spans 14 amino acids. The V and J ends lost 2 bases and 6 bases respectively, with 14 bases between them. Germline CDR1 LNHNV, CDR2 YYDKDF (reference sequence). The whole variable domain, remainder taken from reference TRBV15 and TRBJ2-7, is DAMVIQNPRYQVTQFGKPVTLSCSQTLNHNVMYWYQQKSSQAPKLLFHYYDKDFNNEADTPDNFQSRRPNTSFCFLDIRSPGLGDTAMYLCATSRQGTNFEQYFGPGTRLTVT.

The J gene is TRBJ2-7, the V gene TRBV7-9; 7 nucleotides line up with TRBD1. CDR1 SEHNR and CDR2 FQNEAQ come from the germline V gene (reference sequence). This CDR3 has 15 residues. Trimming cost V 5 bases and J 3 bases; bases outside gene matches: 10. This CDR3 reads CASSRRPGGIYEQYF. The DNA for the CDR3 is TGTGCCAGCAGCCGGAGGCCAGGGGGTATCTACGAGCAGTACTTC.

This chain links TRBV21-1 with TRBJ1-1; the D call in the table, TRBD1, was not verified against the DNA. TRBV21-1 is termed a pseudogene. The CDR3 runs to 12 residues. The CDR3 here is CASRDRRCEAFF. The CDR3 DNA reads TGTGCCAGCAGAGACAGACGGTGTGAAGCTTTCTTT.

J is TRBJ1-2 and V is TRBV7-2; no clear D gene. CDR1 is SGHTA and CDR2 is FQGNSA in the germline V gene. Deletions cut 1 base from V and 1 base from J, with 16 bases between. This CDR3 contains 17 residues. The CDR3 reads CASSLVGATTLNYGYTF. The DNA of the CDR3 is TGTGCCAGCAGCTTAGTCGGTGCAACTACCCTTAACTATGGCTACACCTTC. Variable domain in full (rest from reference TRBV7-2 and TRBJ1-2): GAGVSQSPSNKVTEKGKDVELRCDPISGHTALYWYRQSLGQGLEFLIYFQGNSAPDKSGLPSDRFSAERTGGSVSTLTIQRTQQEDSAVYLCASSLVGATTLNYGYTFGSGTRLTVV.

This chain links TRBV15 with TRBJ2-5; D is possibly TRBD2 (5 bases). The CDR3 extends over 13 amino acids. CDR1 and CDR2 from the germline V gene are LNHNV and YYDKDF (reference sequence). With 1 base removed from V and 5 bases from J, the gap between germline ends came to 8 bases. The CDR3 protein is CATSRAPGETQYF. DNA for the CDR3: TGTGCCACCAGCAGAGCCCCGGGGGAGACCCAGTACTTC.

The chain uses TRBV5-1 and TRBJ1-1; D possibly corresponds to TRBD1 (5 bases). Germline V gives CDR1 SGHRS, CDR2 YFSETQ. Trimming took 0 bases from V and 4 from J, leaving 19 bases between them. The CDR3 is 17 amino acids. CDR3 DNA: TGCGCCAGCAGCTTGGGTGGGGGGTCATTACGGTCCACTGAAGCTTTCTTT. Protein sequence: CASSLGGGSLRSTEAFF.

V gene TRBV10-1 combines with J gene TRBJ2-7; 12 bases line up with TRBD2. The CDR3 covers 15 residues. CDR1 WNHNN and CDR2 SYGVQD come from the germline V gene (reference sequence). Losses at the gene ends were 3 bases for V and 4 bases for J; bases not matched to a gene: 4. CDR3 in DNA: TGCGCCAGCAGTGACCTAGCGGGGGGGATATACGAGCAGTACTTC. Protein: CASSDLAGGIYEQYF.

This rearrangement joins TRBV4-2 to TRBJ1-1; D not resolved. The ends were cut back, 4 bases at V and 5 bases at J, with 11 bases in the middle. Germline values: CDR1 LGHNA, CDR2 YNFKEQ. The CDR3 length is 13 residues. CDR3 loop: CASSPQVFTEAFF. CDR3 sequence (DNA): TGTGCCAGCAGCCCCCAGGTCTTTACTGAAGCTTTCTTT.

The chain joins TRBV2 to TRBJ1-1; 9 nucleotides line up with TRBD1. V was clipped by 5 bases and J by 6 bases; unmatched bases: 4. There are 13 residues in the CDR3. Germline CDR1 reads SNHLY; CDR2 reads FYNNEI. The CDR3 sequence is CASSWDREAEAFF. As DNA, the CDR3 is TGTGCCAGCAGTTGGGACAGGGAGGCTGAAGCTTTCTTT.

The chain is built from TRBV18 and TRBJ2-2; D is unresolved. Deletions cut 3 bases from V and 2 bases from J, with 4 bases between. The CDR3 extends over 13 amino acids. Germline V lookup: CDR1 KGHSH, CDR2 LQKENI. CDR3 nucleotide sequence: TGTGCCAGCTCACCTCCTAACACCGGGGAGCTGTTTTTT. The encoded protein is CASSPPNTGELFF.

CDR3 amino acids: CASSLGVSGAFETQYF. DNA for the CDR3: TGTGCCAGCAGCTTGGGGGTTAGCGGGGCTTTTGAGACCCAGTACTTC. The rearrangement joins TRBV5-8 to TRBJ2-5; 8 bases line up with TRBD2. Germline CDR1 reads SGHTS; CDR2 reads YDEGEE. V lost 0 bases and J lost 5; bases outside the gene matches: 9. CDR3 length equals 16 residues. The complete variable domain, with remaining parts taken from reference TRBV5-8 and TRBJ2-5, reads EAGVTQSPTHLIKTRGQQATLRCSPISGHTSVYWYQQALGLGLQFLLWYDEGEERNRGNFPPRFSGRQFPNYSSELNVNALELEDSALYLCASSLGVSGAFETQYFGPGTRLLVL.

This chain's CDR3 is CASKGANYEQYF. The DNA for the CDR3 is TGTGCCAGCAAGGGGGCCAACTACGAGCAGTACTTC. The rearrangement links TRBV6-5 to TRBJ2-7, with 7 bases that match TRBD1. The CDR3 length is 12 residues. From germline, CDR1 is MNHEY and CDR2 SVGAGI. V was pared by 7 bases and J by 3 bases, with 3 bases of the junction left unmatched.

The gene calls are TRBV3-1 (or the pseudogene TRBV3-2) and TRBJ1-1, with TRBD1 matching 8 bases. Germline values: CDR1 LGHDT, CDR2 YNNKEL (reference sequence). The CDR3 has 14 amino acids. V lost 6 bases to trimming and J lost 1 base; unmatched junction nucleotides: 4. Here the CDR3 reads CASSLTGENTEAFF. Written as DNA, the CDR3 is TGTGCCAGCAGTCTGACAGGGGAGAACACTGAAGCTTTCTTT.

The J gene is TRBJ2-5, the V gene TRBV13, with D possibly matching TRBD2 (7 bases). Trimming removed 4 bases from V and 5 bases from J, with 14 bases in between. Germline loops: CDR1 PRHDT, CDR2 FYEKMQ (reference sequence). The CDR3 spans 14 residues. CDR3 region: CASSSRGGLETQYF. The CDR3 nucleotides read TGTGCCAGCAGCTCAAGGGGGGGGCTGGAGACCCAGTACTTC.

The rearrangement joins TRBV5-1 to TRBJ1-2, with a possible D match to TRBD1 (5 bases). Germline V gene sequence: CDR1 SGHRS, CDR2 YFSETQ. Trimming removed 2 bases from V and 6 bases from J, with 14 bases in between. CDR3 length equals 14 residues. DNA of the CDR3: TGCGCCAGCAGCTTTGCAGGGAGGGAGGATGGCTACACCTTC. Its translation: CASSFAGREDGYTF.

This clone is a singleton in its sample. The gene calls are TRBV7-9 and TRBJ1-1; 7 bases align to TRBD1. The length of the CDR3 is 15 residues. Germline CDR1 is SEHNR and CDR2 is FQNEAQ (reference sequence). V lost 1 base and J lost 3; bases outside the gene matches: 5. CDR3 DNA: TGTGCCAGCAGCTTAGAAACGACAGGGTACACTGAAGCTTTCTTT. This gives the protein CASSLETTGYTEAFF. Full variable domain (missing parts from reference TRBV7-9 and TRBJ1-1): DTGVSQNPRHKITKRGQNVTFRCDPISEHNRLYWYRQTLGQGPEFLTYFQNEAQLEKSRLLSDRFSAERPKGSFSTLEIQRTEQGDSAMYLCASSLETTGYTEAFFGQGTRLTVV.

The CDR3 region is CAWRDSITEAFF. The CDR3 DNA reads as TGTGCCTGGAGGGATTCAATCACTGAAGCTTTCTTT. The chain uses TRBV6-9 and TRBJ1-1; no firm D call. Trimming cost V 11 bases and J 4 bases, with 14 bases left between them. Germline CDR1 reads MNHGY; CDR2 reads SVAAGI. CDR3 size: 12 residues.

The genes are TRBV11-2 and TRBJ1-2; D is unclear. From germline, CDR1 is SGHAT and CDR2 FQNNGV. The V end lost 5 bases, the J end lost 1 base, and 5 bases lay between the germline ends. CDR3 length: 12 amino acids. The CDR3 sequence: CASSPLNYGYTF. CDR3 nucleotides: TGTGCCAGCAGCCCCCTTAACTATGGCTACACCTTC.